Sequencing of this TCR beta chain was carried out in a study of cytotoxic CD8 clonotypes in ibrutinib-treated CLL. Study-wide points: Samples from sustained-remission and progressing patients were taken at different times. Among the clonotypes, public ones were uncommon and contracted or held stable on treatment. Higher circulating CD8+ T-cell counts strongly accompanied higher baseline clonality, above age-matched healthy donors.

Clones were sequenced by immunoSEQ multiplex PCR, and TCRdb holds only the in-frame ones, with some missing. This table holds 270,000 or so clones, 70% to 80% found once. Library input was roughly 1.9 micrograms of DNA from cryopreserved PBMCs. This CDR3 has 14 amino acids. Germline V gene data show CDR1 as SGDLS and CDR2 as YYNGEE. Deletions cut 3 bases from V and 4 bases from J, with 13 bases between. On this clone: Its matching antigen is unknown.

This sequence joins TRBV9 and TRBJ2-5; D may be TRBD1 (5 bases). This clonotype originated in a human donor with chronic lymphocytic leukemia. The sequencing here drew on PBMCs, taken at disease progression, from a patient treated with ibrutinib. The CDR3 nucleotides read TGTGCCAGCAGCGATGACAGAAAAGGAGAGACCCAGTACTTC. This codes for CASSDDRKGETQYF.